Below, one TCR beta chain is given with its context. What it binds is unknown. The sample is drawn from a study of cytomegalovirus exposure and HLA in healthy donors. Study-level information: Earlier, 110 million or so unique TCR beta sequences were recovered from about 200 million T cells by an analysis. Findings and caveats of the study: The dataset shows that most TCR sequences were rare, while some public TCRs occurred in many donors.

Per the germline V gene, CDR1 is SGHAT and CDR2 is FQNNGV. Between the trimmed V and J ends, which lost 5 bases and 5 bases, there was a span of 16 bases. This CDR3 has 15 residues. 60 Vbeta and 13 Jbeta primers were used in PCR. The table came from immunoSEQ multiplex PCR; TCRdb's copy has only in-frame clones and leaves some out. This sample has fewer than 150,000 clones, with around 80% found just once. The clonotype was recovered from a man aged 40-49 years in good health and CMV-seropositive. The gene calls are TRBV11-2 and TRBJ1-5; unclear D gene. The sample consisted of PBMCs. CDR3 nucleotide sequence: TGTGCCAGCAGCCTCCCGACGCAGAGGGATCAGCCCCAGCATTTT. It is translated as CASSLPTQRDQPQHF.